This TCR beta chain was identified in a study of blood T cell repertoires in COVID-19. Study background: COVID-19 samples, acute and convalescent, were from the United States, Italy and Spain. The cDNA or gDNA used as material had been derived from T cells, B-cell-depleted T cells, or PBMCs.

Original processing notes: Amplified reference gene primers provided the basis for estimating nucleated cell counts. Profiling relied on immunoSEQ multiplex PCR, and the TCRdb table lists in-frame clones only, not all of them. V and J calls and clone size follow that table, whereas D and trimming were derived from the DNA. The top ten hold less than 2.5% of the sample, which has about 68,000 clones, 80% to 90% seen once. Per the germline V gene, CDR1 is SQVTM and CDR2 is ANQGSEA. The CDR3 contains 10 residues. V was clipped by 7 bases and J by 3 bases, with 6 bases between them. The J gene is TRBJ2-5, the V gene TRBV29-1, with D maybe TRBD1 (5 bases). The source of this sequence is a human donor in a cohort sampled during active COVID-19. Sequencing was done on a sample of peripheral blood. In nucleotides, the CDR3 is TGCAGCGCCAGGGAAGAGACCCAGTACTTC. This translates into CSAREETQYF.